This is a list of T cell receptor beta chains from one sample in a study of patients and donors after allogeneic stem cell transplantation. TCRdb reprocessed the RT-PCR reads via MiXCR and lists one record per CDR3 protein. In the table there are 900,000 to 1,000,000 distinct CDR3 sequences, more than 15% of which are singletons. Sequencing input: blood, either unsorted or a sorted T cell fraction (not recorded which). These receptors all come from a human donor who was either an allogeneic HSCT recipient or a stem cell or donor lymphocyte infusion donor (not recorded which). It is not recorded whose cells these are; they may come from a transplant donor. Both conserved end residues are part of each CDR3. The D gene is left open where the match is weak. Some rows have no size entry. The others give once, few or many, or a class for an expanded clone.

abundance	d_gene	v_gene	j_gene	CDR3nt	CDR3aa
few	.	TRBV20-1	TRBJ2-2	TGCAGTGCTAGAGGGGGGTCAACCGGGGAGCTGTTTTTT	CSARGGSTGELFF
few	.	TRBV12-3/TRBV12-4	TRBJ2-3	TGTGCCAGCAGTTTATCCTCTTATGCAGATACGCAGTATTTT	CASSLSSYADTQYF
.	.	TRBV15	TRBJ2-5	TGTGCCACCAGCAGAGAAGGTCAGGGACTCATTCGAGCGGGAGAGACCCAGTACTTC	CATSREGQGLIRAGETQYF
.	.	TRBV7-3	TRBJ2-2	TGTGCCAGCAGCTTGCGAGGTCTTATGTTCTCTGATGGATCCGGGGAGCTGTTTTTT	CASSLRGLMFSDGSGELFF
.	.	TRBV5-1	TRBJ2-3	TGCGCCAGCACCCAACGGGGAGGCACAGATACGCAGTATTTT	CASTQRGGTDTQYF
.	TRBD2	TRBV20-1	TRBJ2-5	TGCAGTGCTATAGCGGGGACCTTCCAAGAGACCCAGTACTTC	CSAIAGTFQETQYF
.	TRBD2	TRBV3-1	TRBJ2-3	TGTGCCAGCAGCCAAGTCAGGCTAGCGGGAGGCAGAGATACGCAGTATTTT	CASSQVRLAGGRDTQYF
.	.	TRBV5-1	TRBJ1-1	TGCGCCAGCACCCTAGACAGAACCACTGAAGCTTTCTTT	CASTLDRTTEAFF
few	.	TRBV11-1	TRBJ1-4	TGTGCCAGCAGCCCTCTCTTAGGGGCTCCAGGTTCAACTAATGAAAAACTGTTTTTT	CASSPLLGAPGSTNEKLFF
many	.	TRBV4-2	TRBJ1-1	TGTGCCAGCAGCCCGTTGTCCAGCTTATCGAACACTGAAGCTTTCTTT	CASSPLSSLSNTEAFF
.	TRBD2	TRBV4-1	TRBJ2-7	TGCGCCAGCAGAGGTACTAGCGGGGGCTCGGGGGCCTACGAGCAGTACTTC	CASRGTSGGSGAYEQYF
few	.	TRBV13	TRBJ1-5	TGTGCCAGCAGCTTTCAGAGGGCTTGGGGAAATCAGCCCCAGCATTTT	CASSFQRAWGNQPQHF
few	TRBD2	TRBV12-3/TRBV12-4	TRBJ2-3	TGTGCCAGCAGTTTCCCTACTGGGGCTAGCGGGAGGGCCACAGATACGCAGTATTTT	CASSFPTGASGRATDTQYF
few	.	TRBV29-1	TRBJ2-2	TGCAGCGTTTACACCGGGGAGCTGTTTTTT	CSVYTGELFF
.	.	TRBV6-5	TRBJ1-6	TGTGCCAGCAGTTCTGGACAGAAGAGCTCCTATAATTCACCCCTCCACTTT	CASSSGQKSSYNSPLHF
.	TRBD1	TRBV4-2	TRBJ2-7	TGTGCCAGCAGCCCGGACAGGGGACGGGGTGGGAGTATCGAGCAGTACTTC	CASSPDRGRGGSIEQYF
.	TRBD2	TRBV3-1	TRBJ2-1	TGTGCCAGCAGCCCATTAGCGGGAGGGCCCTCGGATGAGCAGTTCTTC	CASSPLAGGPSDEQFF
.	.	TRBV30	TRBJ2-7	TGTGCCTGGGCGAGGGGGGGACGAGAGCAGTACTTC	CAWARGGREQYF
many	.	TRBV5-1	TRBJ2-7	TGCGCCAGCAGCAATCCAGCGGCGGGCGTGCAGTACTTC	CASSNPAAGVQYF
.	.	TRBV12-3/TRBV12-4	TRBJ1-1	TGTGCCAGCAGACCCCGGGGCGCTGAAGCTTTCTTT	CASRPRGAEAFF
few	.	TRBV9	TRBJ2-2	TGTGCCAGCAGCCCATGGGGGGTGAACACCGGGGAGCTGTTTTTT	CASSPWGVNTGELFF
.	TRBD1	TRBV9	TRBJ2-5	TGTGCCAGCGGCCTGGGACAGGGGCACCAAGAGACCCAGTACTTC	CASGLGQGHQETQYF
.	TRBD1	TRBV10-3	TRBJ1-2	TGTGCCATCACGTCCCGACAGGGGCCCGGCTACACCTTC	CAITSRQGPGYTF
.	.	TRBV7-3	TRBJ2-1	TGTGCCAGCAGCACAAAACAGGGACCACGGGGTGAGCAGTTCTTC	CASSTKQGPRGEQFF
.	.	TRBV9	TRBJ2-3	TGTGCCAGCAGCGTCACTCAACGTGGGGATACGCAGTATTTT	CASSVTQRGDTQYF
.	.	TRBV7-9	TRBJ1-5	TGTGCCAGCAGCTTCTCTGGCGGACCGAATCAGCCCCAGCATTTT	CASSFSGGPNQPQHF
.	.	TRBV4-1	TRBJ1-2	TGCGCCAGCAGCCAAGAATTGAGGACGGCGGACTATGGCTACACCTTC	CASSQELRTADYGYTF
few	.	TRBV20-1	TRBJ2-4	TGCAGTGCTGGATTTAATATAGCCAAAAACATTCAGTACTTC	CSAGFNIAKNIQYF
many	.	TRBV12-3/TRBV12-4	TRBJ1-3	TGTGCCAGCAGTTTGAAGGGGTCTGGAAACACCATATATTTT	CASSLKGSGNTIYF
.	TRBD1	TRBV29-1	TRBJ2-2	TGCAGCGCCGGGACAGGGAACACCGGGGAGCTGTTTTTT	CSAGTGNTGELFF
.	TRBD2	TRBV20-1	TRBJ2-1	TGCAGTGCTAGAGATAGCGGGAGGGTCAATGAGCAGTTCTTC	CSARDSGRVNEQFF
many	.	TRBV29-1	TRBJ1-5	TGCAGCGTTGGCAGTTCCAATCAGCCCCAGCATTTT	CSVGSSNQPQHF
.	.	TRBV12-3/TRBV12-4	TRBJ1-6	TGTGCCAGCACCGTGAGCTCCTATAATTCACCCCTCCACTTT	CASTVSSYNSPLHF
few	TRBD1	TRBV7-8	TRBJ1-2	TGTGCCAGCAGCCCTCCGGGACAGTATGGCTACACCTTC	CASSPPGQYGYTF
.	.	TRBV21-1	TRBJ1-1	TGTGCCAGCAGCAGTCGTAGGGCGGGCACTGAAGCTTTCTTT	CASSSRRAGTEAFF
few	TRBD2	TRBV10-3	TRBJ2-5	TGTGCCATCAGTGAAGGTACTAGCGGACTCTACGACCAAGAGACCCAGTACTTC	CAISEGTSGLYDQETQYF
.	.	TRBV20-1	TRBJ1-2	TGCAGTGCTAGAGATCGTGGAGGCTATGGCTACACCTTC	CSARDRGGYGYTF
.	.	TRBV2	TRBJ2-5	TGTGCCAGCAGTACGGACAGGGAGGGGACCCAGTACTTC	CASSTDREGTQYF
once	TRBD1	TRBV11-3	TRBJ2-5	TGTGCCAGCAGCGGACAGGGGGCCAAGACCCAGTACTTC	CASSGQGAKTQYF
many	.	TRBV9	TRBJ1-2	TGCGCCAGCAGCGCAACAGGGCCCTATGGCTACACCTTC	CASSATGPYGYTF
.	.	TRBV6-2/TRBV6-3	TRBJ2-2	TGTGCCAGCAGTTACGACAGACGAATCACCGGGGAGCTGTTTTTT	CASSYDRRITGELFF
few	TRBD1	TRBV5-1	TRBJ1-1	TGCGCCAGCAGCTTGGTAGACAGGGACCTTTCTGAAGCTTTCTTT	CASSLVDRDLSEAFF
few	TRBD1	TRBV2	TRBJ1-2	TGTGCCAGCAGTGAAGGACGACAGGGATATGGCTACACCTTC	CASSEGRQGYGYTF
.	.	TRBV4-3	TRBJ2-5	TGCGCCAGCAGCCAAGATCATGGGTGGAGGGGGCTGGAGGAGACCCAGTACTTC	CASSQDHGWRGLEETQYF
.	.	TRBV15	TRBJ2-5	TGTGCCACCAGCAGAGCGCAGGGGCGGGAGACCCAGTACTTC	CATSRAQGRETQYF
.	.	TRBV6-1	TRBJ1-6	TGTGCCAGCAGCCAATTCCGACAGGTCTATAATTCACCCCTCCACTTT	CASSQFRQVYNSPLHF
.	.	TRBV11-3	TRBJ2-3	TGTGCCAGCAGCCTCGCCGGGGGTGCGTATTTT	CASSLAGGAYF
many	.	TRBV5-1	TRBJ2-1	TGCGCCAGCAGCGCTGGAGCAGCCCCCTTTTTGGATGAGCAGTTCTTC	CASSAGAAPFLDEQFF
.	.	TRBV7-3	TRBJ2-7	TGTGCCAGCAGCTTTTTACGCAGGGCTCTCAACGAGCAGTACTTC	CASSFLRRALNEQYF
.	.	TRBV4-1	TRBJ1-5	TGCGCCAGCAGCCTATTTCTTGATAGCAATCAGCCCCAGCATTTT	CASSLFLDSNQPQHF
.	TRBD2	TRBV7-8	TRBJ2-3	TGTGCCAGCAGCCTCGGGACTAGCGGGGTGTTGAGAGATACGCAGTATTTT	CASSLGTSGVLRDTQYF
many	TRBD1	TRBV20-1	TRBJ1-1	TGCAGTGCTAGGAGTGACAGGGGGGGTGCTTTCTTT	CSARSDRGGAFF
.	TRBD2	TRBV20-1	TRBJ2-2	TGCAGTGCTAGAGCTTCTAGCGGGAGGCCCGGGGAGCTGTTTTTT	CSARASSGRPGELFF
.	.	TRBV20-1	TRBJ1-5	TGCAGTGCTGGGGGATTGGGGACGGGTACTCAGCCCCAGCATTTT	CSAGGLGTGTQPQHF